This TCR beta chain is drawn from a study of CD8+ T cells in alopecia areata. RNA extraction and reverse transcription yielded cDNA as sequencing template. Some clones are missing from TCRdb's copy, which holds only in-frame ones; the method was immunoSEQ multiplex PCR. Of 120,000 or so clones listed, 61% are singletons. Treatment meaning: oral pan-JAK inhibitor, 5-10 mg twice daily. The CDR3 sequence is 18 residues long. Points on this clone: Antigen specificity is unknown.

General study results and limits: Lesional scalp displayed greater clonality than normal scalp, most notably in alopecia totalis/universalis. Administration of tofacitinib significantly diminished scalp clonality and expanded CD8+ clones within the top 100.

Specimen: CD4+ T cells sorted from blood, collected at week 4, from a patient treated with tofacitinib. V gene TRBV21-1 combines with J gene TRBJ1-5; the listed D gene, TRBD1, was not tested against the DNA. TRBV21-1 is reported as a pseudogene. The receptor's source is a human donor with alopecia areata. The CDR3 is CASSKGGEHTGNHQPQHF. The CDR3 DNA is TGTGCCAGCAGCAAAGGAGGTGAGCACACAGGGAACCATCAGCCCCAGCATTTT.